The sequence of this T cell receptor (beta chain) was determined in a study of STAT5B mutations in CD4+ large granular lymphocyte leukemia. Study observations and caveats: No patients shared main leukemic clonotypes, though around 27% appeared at low frequency elsewhere. Top patient clones used TRBV06 genes more often: 8/27 versus 2/35 in controls.

As originally analysed: Lowest detectable productive clonotype frequency was 2.59 x 10-5. Assay: immunoSEQ multiplex PCR; the TCRdb copy retains only in-frame clones and omits some. That table gives V, J and clone size, and the DNA gave D and trimming. The table lists roughly 30,000 clones, about two thirds of them singletons. Remarks on this clone: The antigen is undetermined.

The CDR3 is 14 amino acids. CDR1 and CDR2 (germline): GTSNPN, SVGIG (reference sequence). Losses at the gene ends were 4 bases for V and 6 bases for J; bases not matched to a gene: 10. The genes are TRBV30 and TRBJ1-2; 8 bases line up with TRBD1. The source is a human donor in good health. Specimen: CD4+ T cells from blood buffy coats. The CDR3 sequence: CAWNSQGAGHGYTF. CDR3 DNA sequence: TGTGCCTGGAATTCGCAGGGGGCGGGTCATGGCTACACCTTC.